The source of this T cell receptor beta chain is a study of shared clonotypes between healthy human individuals. Study results and caveats: Researchers found naive subsets generally carried larger estimated richness than memory subsets.

Division of CD4+ cells produced a CD45RA+ naive subset and a CD45RA-negative memory subset. Running of the assay took place at deep level. Methods used by the authors: ImmunoSEQ junction-only sequences lacked quality scores, so their filtering differed. Here immunoSEQ multiplex PCR was the method, and the copy in TCRdb shows in-frame clones only, minus some. V and J calls and clone size are given by that table; D and trimming were obtained from the DNA. This sample has about 1 million clones; roughly 75% occur once, and the top ten carry around 1.4%. This clone appeared a few times. The antigen remains unidentified. CDR1 and CDR2 from the germline V gene are SQVTM and ANQGSEA. J was trimmed by 3 bases and V by 5 bases; bases with no gene match: 4. CDR3 size: 13 residues.

Sequencing input: memory CD4+ T cells sorted from blood. Subset reported: CD45RA-negative fraction. V usage is TRBV29-1 and J usage is TRBJ2-7; the match to TRBD1 covers 10 bases. This sequence originates from a man younger than 35 in good health. The CDR3 loop is CSVSRTGGYEQYF. As DNA, the CDR3 is TGCAGCGTTTCCAGGACAGGGGGCTACGAGCAGTACTTC.